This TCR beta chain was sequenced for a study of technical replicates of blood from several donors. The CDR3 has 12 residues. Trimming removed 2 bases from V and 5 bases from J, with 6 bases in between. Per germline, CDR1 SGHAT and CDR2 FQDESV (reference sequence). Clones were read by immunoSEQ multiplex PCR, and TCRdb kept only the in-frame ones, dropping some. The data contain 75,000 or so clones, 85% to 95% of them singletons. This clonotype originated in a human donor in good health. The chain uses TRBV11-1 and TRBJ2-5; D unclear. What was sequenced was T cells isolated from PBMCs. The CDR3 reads CASSLSRETQYF. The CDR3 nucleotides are TGTGCCAGCAGCTTATCGAGGGAGACCCAGTACTTC. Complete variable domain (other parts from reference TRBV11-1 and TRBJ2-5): EAEVAQSPRYKITEKSQAVAFWCDPISGHATLYWYRQILGQGPELLVQFQDESVVDDSQLPKDRFSAERLKGVDSTLKIQPAELGDSAMYLCASSLSRETQYFGPGTRLLVL.